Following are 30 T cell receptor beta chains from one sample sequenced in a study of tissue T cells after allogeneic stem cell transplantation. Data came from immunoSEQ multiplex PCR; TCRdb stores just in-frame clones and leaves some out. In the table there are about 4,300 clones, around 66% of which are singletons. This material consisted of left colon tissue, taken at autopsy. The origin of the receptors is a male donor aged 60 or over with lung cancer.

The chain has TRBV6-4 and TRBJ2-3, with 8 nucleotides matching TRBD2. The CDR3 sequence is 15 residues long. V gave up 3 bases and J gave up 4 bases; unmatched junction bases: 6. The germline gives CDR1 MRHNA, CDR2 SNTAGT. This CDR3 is CASSERAGASDTQYF. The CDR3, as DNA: TGTGCCAGCAGTGAAAGAGCGGGAGCATCAGATACGCAGTATTTT.

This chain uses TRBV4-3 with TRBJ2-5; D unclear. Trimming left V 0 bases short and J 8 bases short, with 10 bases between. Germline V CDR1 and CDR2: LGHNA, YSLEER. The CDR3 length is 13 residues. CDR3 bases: TGCGCCAGCAGCCAAGAGGCCCCCGACACCCAGTACTTC. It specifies CASSQEAPDTQYF.

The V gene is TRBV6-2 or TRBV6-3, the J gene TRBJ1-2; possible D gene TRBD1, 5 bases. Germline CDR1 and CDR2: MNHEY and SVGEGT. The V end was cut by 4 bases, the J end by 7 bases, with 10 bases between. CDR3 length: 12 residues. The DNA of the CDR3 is TGTGCCAGCAGTTCCAGGGACGGTGGCTACACCTTC. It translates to CASSSRDGGYTF.

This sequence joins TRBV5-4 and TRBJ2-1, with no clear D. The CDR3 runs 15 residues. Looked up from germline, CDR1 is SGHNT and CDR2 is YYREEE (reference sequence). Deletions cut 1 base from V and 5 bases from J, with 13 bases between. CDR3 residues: CASSLSSAWHNEQFF. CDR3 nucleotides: TGTGCCAGCAGCTTGAGTTCAGCCTGGCACAATGAGCAGTTCTTC.

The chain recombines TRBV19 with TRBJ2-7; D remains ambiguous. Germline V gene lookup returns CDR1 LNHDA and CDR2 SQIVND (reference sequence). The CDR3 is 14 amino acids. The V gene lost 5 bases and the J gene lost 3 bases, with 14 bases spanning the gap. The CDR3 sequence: CASSVGSRLYEQYF. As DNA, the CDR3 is TGTGCCAGTAGTGTTGGCAGTCGACTCTACGAGCAGTACTTC.

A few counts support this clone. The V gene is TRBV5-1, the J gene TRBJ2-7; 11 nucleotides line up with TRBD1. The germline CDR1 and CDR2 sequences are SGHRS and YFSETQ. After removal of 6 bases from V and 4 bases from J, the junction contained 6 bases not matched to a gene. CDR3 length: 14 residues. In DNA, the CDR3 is TGCGCCAGCACCGGGACAGGGGGTTCGTACGAGCAGTACTTC. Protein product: CASTGTGGSYEQYF. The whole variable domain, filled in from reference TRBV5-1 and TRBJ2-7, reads KAGVTQTPRYLIKTRGQQVTLSCSPISGHRSVSWYQQTPGQGLQFLFEYFSETQRNKGNFPGRFSGRQFSNSRSEMNVSTLELGDSALYLCASTGTGGSYEQYFGPGTRLTVT.

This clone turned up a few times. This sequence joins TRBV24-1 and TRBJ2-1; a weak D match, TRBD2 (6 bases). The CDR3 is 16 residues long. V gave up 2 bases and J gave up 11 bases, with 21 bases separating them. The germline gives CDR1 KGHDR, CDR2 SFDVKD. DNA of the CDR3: TGTGCCACCAGTGATTCCGGGACTGAATCTACAAAGCAGCAGTTCTTC. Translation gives CATSDSGTESTKQQFF.

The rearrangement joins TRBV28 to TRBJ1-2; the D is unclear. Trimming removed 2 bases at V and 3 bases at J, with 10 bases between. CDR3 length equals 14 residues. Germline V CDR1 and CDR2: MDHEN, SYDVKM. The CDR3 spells CASSLQPLDYGYTF. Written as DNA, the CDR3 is TGTGCCAGCAGTTTACAGCCGCTAGACTATGGCTACACCTTC.

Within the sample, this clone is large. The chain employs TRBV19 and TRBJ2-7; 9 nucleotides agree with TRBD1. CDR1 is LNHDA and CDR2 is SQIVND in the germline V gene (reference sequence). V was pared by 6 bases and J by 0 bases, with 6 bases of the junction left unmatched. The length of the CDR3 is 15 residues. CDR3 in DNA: TGTGCCAGTAGCACCCGGGACAGGGACTCCTACGAGCAGTACTTC. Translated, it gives CASSTRDRDSYEQYF. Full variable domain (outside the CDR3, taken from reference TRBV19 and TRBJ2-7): DGGITQSPKYLFRKEGQNVTLSCEQNLNHDAMYWYRQDPGQGLRLIYYSQIVNDFQKGDIAEGYSVSREKKESFPLTVTSAQKNPTAFYLCASSTRDRDSYEQYFGPGTRLTVT.

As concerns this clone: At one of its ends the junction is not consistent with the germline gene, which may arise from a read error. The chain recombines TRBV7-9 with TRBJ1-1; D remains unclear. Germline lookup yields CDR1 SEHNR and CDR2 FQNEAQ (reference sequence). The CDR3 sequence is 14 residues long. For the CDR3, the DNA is TGTGCCAGCAGCTTAGTTCGGGAGAACGCTGAAGCTTTCTTT. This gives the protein CASSLVRENAEAFF.

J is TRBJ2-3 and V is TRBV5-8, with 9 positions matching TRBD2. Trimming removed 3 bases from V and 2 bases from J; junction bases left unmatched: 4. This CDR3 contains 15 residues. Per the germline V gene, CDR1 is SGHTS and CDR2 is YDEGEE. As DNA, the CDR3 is TGTGCCAGCAGCTCGTTAGCGGGAGCCACAGATACGCAGTATTTT. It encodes CASSSLAGATDTQYF.

The CDR3 loop is CAWSVLNEQYF. CDR3 sequence (DNA): TGTGCCTGGAGTGTTTTAAACGAGCAGTACTTC. The chain employs TRBV30 and TRBJ2-7, with D uncertain. The CDR3 spans 11 residues. Germline CDR1 and CDR2: GTSNPN and SVGIG (reference sequence). The V end was cut by 0 bases, the J end by 5 bases, with 5 bases between.

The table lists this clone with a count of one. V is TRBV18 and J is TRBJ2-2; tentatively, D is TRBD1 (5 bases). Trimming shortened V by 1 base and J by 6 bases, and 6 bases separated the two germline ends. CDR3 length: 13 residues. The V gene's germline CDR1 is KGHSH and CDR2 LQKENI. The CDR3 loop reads CASSPRGPGELFF. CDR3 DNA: TGTGCCAGCTCACCACGGGGCCCCGGGGAGCTGTTTTTT.

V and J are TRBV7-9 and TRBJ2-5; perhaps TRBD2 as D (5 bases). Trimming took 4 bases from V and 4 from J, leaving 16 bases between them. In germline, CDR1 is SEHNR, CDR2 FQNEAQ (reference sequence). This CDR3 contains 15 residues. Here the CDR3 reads CASSSERSRGETQYF. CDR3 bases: TGTGCCAGCAGCTCTGAGCGGTCCCGGGGAGAGACCCAGTACTTC.

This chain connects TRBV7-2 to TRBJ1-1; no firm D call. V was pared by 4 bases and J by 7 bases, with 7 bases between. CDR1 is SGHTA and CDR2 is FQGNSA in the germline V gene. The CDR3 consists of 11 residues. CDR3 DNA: TGTGCCAGCAGCTCCGTCGGTGAAGCTTTCTTT. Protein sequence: CASSSVGEAFF.

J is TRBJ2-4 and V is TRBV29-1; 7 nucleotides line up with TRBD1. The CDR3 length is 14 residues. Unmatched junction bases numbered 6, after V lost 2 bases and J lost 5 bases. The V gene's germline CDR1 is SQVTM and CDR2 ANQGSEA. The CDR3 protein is CSVESPGTENIQYF. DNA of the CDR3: TGCAGCGTTGAATCCCCCGGGACAGAAAACATTCAGTACTTC.

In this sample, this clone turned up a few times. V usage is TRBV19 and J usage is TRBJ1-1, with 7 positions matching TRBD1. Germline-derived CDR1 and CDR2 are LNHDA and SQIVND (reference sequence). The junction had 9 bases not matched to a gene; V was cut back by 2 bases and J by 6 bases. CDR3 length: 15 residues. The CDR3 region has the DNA TGTGCCAGTAGTATATACACGGGGCAGGGGGCTGAAGCTTTCTTT. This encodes CASSIYTGQGAEAFF.

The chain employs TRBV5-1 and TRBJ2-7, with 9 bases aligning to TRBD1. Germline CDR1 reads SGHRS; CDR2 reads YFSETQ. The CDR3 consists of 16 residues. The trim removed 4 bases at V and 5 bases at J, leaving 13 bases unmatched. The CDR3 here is CASSRNEGTGGHEQYF. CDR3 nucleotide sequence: TGCGCCAGCAGCCGAAATGAAGGCACAGGGGGCCACGAGCAGTACTTC.

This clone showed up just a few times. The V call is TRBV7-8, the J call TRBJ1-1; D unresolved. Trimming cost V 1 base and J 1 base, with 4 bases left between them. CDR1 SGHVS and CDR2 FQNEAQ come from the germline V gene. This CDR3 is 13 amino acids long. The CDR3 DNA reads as TGTGCCAGCAGCTTAGGGAGGAACACTGAAGCTTTCTTT. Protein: CASSLGRNTEAFF.

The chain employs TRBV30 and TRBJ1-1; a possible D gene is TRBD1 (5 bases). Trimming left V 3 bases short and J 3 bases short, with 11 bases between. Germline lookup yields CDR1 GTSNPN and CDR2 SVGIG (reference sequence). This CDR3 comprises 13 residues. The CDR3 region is CAWRRTSDTEAFF. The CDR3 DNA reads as TGTGCCTGGAGGAGGACAAGCGACACTGAAGCTTTCTTT. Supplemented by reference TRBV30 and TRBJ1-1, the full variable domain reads SQTIHQWPATLVQPVGSPLSLECTVEGTSNPNLYWYRQAAGRGLQLLFYSVGIGQISSEVPQNLSASRPQDRQFILSSKKLLLSDSGFYLCAWRRTSDTEAFFGQGTRLTVV.

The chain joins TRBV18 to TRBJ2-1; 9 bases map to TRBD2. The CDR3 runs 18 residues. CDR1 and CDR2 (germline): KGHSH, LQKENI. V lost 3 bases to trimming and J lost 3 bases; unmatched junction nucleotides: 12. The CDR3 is CASSPAGSGSGYYNEQFF. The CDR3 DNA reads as TGTGCCAGCTCACCCGCGGGTAGCGGGAGCGGGTACTACAATGAGCAGTTCTTC.

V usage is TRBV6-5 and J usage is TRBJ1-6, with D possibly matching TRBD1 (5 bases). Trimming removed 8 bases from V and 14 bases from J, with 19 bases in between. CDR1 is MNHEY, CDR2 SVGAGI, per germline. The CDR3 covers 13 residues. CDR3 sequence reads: CASVAWGGGALHF. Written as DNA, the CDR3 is TGTGCCAGCGTCGCCTGGGGTGGGGGTGCCCTCCACTTT.

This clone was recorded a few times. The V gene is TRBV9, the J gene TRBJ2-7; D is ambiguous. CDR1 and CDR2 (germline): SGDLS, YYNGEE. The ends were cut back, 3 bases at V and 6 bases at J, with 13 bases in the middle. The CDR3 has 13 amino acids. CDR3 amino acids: CASSAVVGGEQYF. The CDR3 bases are TGTGCCAGCAGCGCAGTCGTAGGTGGCGAGCAGTACTTC.

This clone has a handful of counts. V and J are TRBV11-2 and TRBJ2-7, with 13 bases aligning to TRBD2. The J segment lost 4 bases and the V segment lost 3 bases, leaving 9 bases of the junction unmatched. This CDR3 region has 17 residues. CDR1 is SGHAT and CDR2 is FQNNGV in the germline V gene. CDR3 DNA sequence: TGTGCCAGCAGCTTTTCAGGGAGACTAGCGGGGGGATACGAGCAGTACTTC. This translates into CASSFSGRLAGGYEQYF.

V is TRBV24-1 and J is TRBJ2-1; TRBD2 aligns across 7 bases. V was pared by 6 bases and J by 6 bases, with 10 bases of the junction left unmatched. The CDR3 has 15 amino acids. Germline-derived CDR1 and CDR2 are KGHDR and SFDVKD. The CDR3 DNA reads TGTGCCACCAGTAAGCAAGCGGGGACCGGCAATGAGCAGTTCTTC. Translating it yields CATSKQAGTGNEQFF.

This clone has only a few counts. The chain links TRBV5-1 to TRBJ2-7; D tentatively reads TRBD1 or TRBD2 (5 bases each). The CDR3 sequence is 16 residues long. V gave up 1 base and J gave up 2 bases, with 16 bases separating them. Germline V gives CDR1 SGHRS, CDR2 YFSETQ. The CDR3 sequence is CASSLSVGTGTYEQYF. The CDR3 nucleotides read TGCGCCAGCAGCTTGAGCGTCGGGACGGGAACCTACGAGCAGTACTTC.

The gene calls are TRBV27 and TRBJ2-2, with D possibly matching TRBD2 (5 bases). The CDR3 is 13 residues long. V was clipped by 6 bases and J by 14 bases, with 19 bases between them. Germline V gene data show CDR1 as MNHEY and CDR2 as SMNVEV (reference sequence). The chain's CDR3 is CASSTPLGGLLFF. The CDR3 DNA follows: TGTGCCAGCAGCACCCCCTTAGGAGGCCTTCTGTTTTTT.

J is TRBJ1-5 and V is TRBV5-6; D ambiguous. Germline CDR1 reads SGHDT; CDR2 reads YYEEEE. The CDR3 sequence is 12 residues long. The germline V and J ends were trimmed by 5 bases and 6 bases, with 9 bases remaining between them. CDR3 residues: CASSTLRQPQHF. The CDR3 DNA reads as TGTGCCAGCAGTACACTACGTCAGCCCCAGCATTTT.

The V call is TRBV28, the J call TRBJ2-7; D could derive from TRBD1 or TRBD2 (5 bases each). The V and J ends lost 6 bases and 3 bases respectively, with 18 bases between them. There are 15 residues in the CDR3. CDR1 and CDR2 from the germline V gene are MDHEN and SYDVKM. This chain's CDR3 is CASRPLRRGLYEQYF. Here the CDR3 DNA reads TGTGCCAGCAGACCCCTACGTCGGGGCCTCTACGAGCAGTACTTC.

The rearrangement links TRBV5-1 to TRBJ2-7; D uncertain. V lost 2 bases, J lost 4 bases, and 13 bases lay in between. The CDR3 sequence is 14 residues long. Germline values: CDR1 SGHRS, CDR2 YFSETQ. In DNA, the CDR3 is TGCGCCAGCAGCTTCCTGCAGGATGGTTACGAGCAGTACTTC. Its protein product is CASSFLQDGYEQYF.